A single T cell receptor (beta chain) is shown here with its context. What it recognizes is unknown. Constant-segment primers served in 5'RACE that generated TCR alpha and TCR beta cDNA libraries bearing sample barcodes and UMIs. TCRdb itself ran the 5' RACE reads through MiXCR, one entry per CDR3 protein. The data contain roughly 610,000 distinct CDR3 sequences, roughly a sixth of them seen just once; the ten biggest clones take up 8.1%. Trimming removed 3 bases from V and 0 bases from J; junction bases left unmatched: 6. The CDR3 is made up of 18 amino acids. Germline CDR1 SGHRS, CDR2 YFSETQ. These data come from a study of T-cell memory formation after mild COVID-19. Overall study: TCR clusters showed largely donor specificity. Study-wide results and limits: CD4+ contracting clones were found mainly in CM and EM, and CD8+ ones in EMRA.

The specimen sequenced was PBMCs or a T cell subset sorted from them (not recorded which). The sequence came from an adult woman who had mild COVID-19 (a few samples of this study predate the infection). Cell type and time point are not known. The chain recombines TRBV5-1 with TRBJ2-4, with TRBD2 matching 13 bases. The CDR3 region has the DNA TGCGCCAGCAGCTCCGGACTAGCGGGAGTTGGAGCCAAAAACATTCAGTACTTC. It codes for CASSSGLAGVGAKNIQYF.